Listed below are T cell receptor beta chains from one sample, sequenced in a study of T cell responses to AZD1222 COVID-19 vaccine. Using immunoSEQ multiplex PCR, the repertoire was profiled, and TCRdb retains in-frame clones only, with some absent. The table has 75,000 to 95,000 clones, roughly 89% seen once; the top ten hold about 2.6%. The material was peripheral blood, obtained on day 0 of MenACWY control vaccination. These receptors were taken from an adult in good health. CDR3s include the opening cysteine and the closing phenylalanine or tryptophan. A D gene is named only where the DNA matches it firmly. Where a row states a size, it is once, few, many or the class of an expanded clone; other rows omit it.

clone size	V gene	J gene	D gene	CDR3 DNA	CDR3 protein
once	TRBV15	TRBJ1-5	TRBD1	TGTGCCACCAGCAGAGACCGGGACAGGGAGCTTCGTAGCAATCAGCCCCAGCATTTT	CATSRDRDRELRSNQPQHF
-	TRBV11-3	TRBJ1-1	-	TGTGCCAGCAGCTTAGATCGGGGTAACACTGAAGCTTTCTTT	CASSLDRGNTEAFF
-	TRBV6-2/TRBV6-3	TRBJ1-1	TRBD1	TGTGCCAGCAGTTACTCGACAGGGTCTGAAGCTTTCTTT	CASSYSTGSEAFF
-	TRBV19	TRBJ2-1	TRBD2	TGTGCCAGTAGTATAACGAGGAGCGGGGGGGTCAATGAGCAGTTCTTC	CASSITRSGGVNEQFF
-	TRBV5-4	TRBJ2-2	-	TGTGCCAGCAGCTTCGGGATGTCGAACACCGGGGAGCTGTTTTTT	CASSFGMSNTGELFF
few	TRBV5-1	TRBJ1-1	-	TGCGCCAGCAGCCCCTCCACAGGGCAGGTCACTGAAGCTTTCTTT	CASSPSTGQVTEAFF
-	TRBV29-1	TRBJ2-5	TRBD2	TGCAGCGTGGAACTAGCGGGGGGTCGAGAGACCCAGTACTTC	CSVELAGGRETQYF
-	TRBV30	TRBJ1-2	-	TGTGCCTGGAGTATCCAGGCTAACTATGGCTACACCTTC	CAWSIQANYGYTF
-	TRBV4-3	TRBJ2-7	TRBD2	TGCGCCAGCAGCCTGCAAGCGGGGACGTACGAGCAGTACTTC	CASSLQAGTYEQYF
-	TRBV4-3	TRBJ1-2	TRBD1	TGCGCCAGCAGCCAAAGAGGCGACAGGGGAAACTATGGCTACACCTTC	CASSQRGDRGNYGYTF
-	TRBV3-1/TRBV3-2	TRBJ1-2	TRBD1	TGTGCCAGCAGCCAGCAAGACAGGGCGGGAGGCTACACCTTC	CASSQQDRAGGYTF
-	TRBV10-3	TRBJ2-7	-	TGTGCCATCAGTGAGTCTGGGGGGTTCCAGTATCCCTACGAGCAGTACTTC	CAISESGGFQYPYEQYF
-	TRBV12-3/TRBV12-4	TRBJ2-1	TRBD1	TGTGCCAGCAGTTTTCCAGGGGGTGAGCAGTTCTTC	CASSFPGGEQFF
-	TRBV9	TRBJ2-1	-	TGTGCCAGCAGCGTAGCGGACAGAGACAATGAGCAGTTCTTC	CASSVADRDNEQFF
-	TRBV27	TRBJ2-3	TRBD2	TGTGCCAGCAGTTTTGGCGCCGGGACTAGCGGGGGGACTAGCACAGATACGCAGTATTTT	CASSFGAGTSGGTSTDTQYF
-	TRBV5-4	TRBJ2-7	-	TGTGCCAGCAGCTTGGATGGGACTTCCTACGAGCAGTACTTC	CASSLDGTSYEQYF
-	TRBV18	TRBJ2-7	-	TGTGCCAGCTCACCCGGGACAACCGTGTACGAGCAGTACTTC	CASSPGTTVYEQYF
-	TRBV7-8	TRBJ1-3	-	TGTGCCAGCAGCTTAAATATCAGGGCTGGAAACACCATATATTTT	CASSLNIRAGNTIYF
-	TRBV6-5	TRBJ2-2	TRBD1	TGTGCCAGCTCGCAGGGGGACATCACCGGGGAGCTGTTTTTT	CASSQGDITGELFF
-	TRBV4-1	TRBJ1-1	-	TGCGCCAGCAGCCAAGTCACAGGAAACACTGAAGCTTTCTTT	CASSQVTGNTEAFF
-	TRBV19	TRBJ1-1	-	TGTGCCAGTAGTGGTCGGACAGCGAACACTGAAGCTTTCTTT	CASSGRTANTEAFF
-	TRBV6-5	TRBJ1-1	TRBD1	TGTGCCAGCACCAGGGACAGGGAACGAACTGAAGCTTTCTTT	CASTRDRERTEAFF
-	TRBV6-5	TRBJ2-1	TRBD2	TGTGCCAGCAGTTATGTAGGGACTAGCTACCACAATGAGCAGTTCTTC	CASSYVGTSYHNEQFF
-	TRBV5-5	TRBJ1-5	-	TGTGCCAGCAGCAACGGACAGATTAGCAATCAGCCCCAGCATTTT	CASSNGQISNQPQHF
-	TRBV12-3/TRBV12-4	TRBJ1-6	-	TGTGCCAGCAATTTAGGGTCGAGTTCACCCCTCCACTTT	CASNLGSSSPLHF
once	TRBV12-3/TRBV12-4	TRBJ1-2	-	TGTGCCAGCACTTCCGGGACGGTCTATGGCTACACCTTC	CASTSGTVYGYTF
few	TRBV21-1	TRBJ2-7	-	TGTGCCAGCAGCTTAAGAGACAGTGACGTCCGGTACGAGCAGTACTTC	CASSLRDSDVRYEQYF
once	TRBV28	TRBJ1-5	-	TGTGCCAGCAGTTTTGTTCGGGGGATTGGCAATCAGCCCCAGCATTTT	CASSFVRGIGNQPQHF
-	TRBV6-5	TRBJ1-2	TRBD1	TGTGCCAGCAGTTGGGGGACAGAGTATGGCTACACCTTC	CASSWGTEYGYTF
-	TRBV2	TRBJ1-1	TRBD1	TGTGCCAGCATTTCAGGGGGCGGTATAGGGGGCACTGAAGCTTTCTTT	CASISGGGIGGTEAFF
-	TRBV7-6	TRBJ1-1	-	TGTGCCAGCAGCTTAGATGAGGGGGGGGAAGCTTTCTTT	CASSLDEGGEAFF
-	TRBV6-1	TRBJ2-1	-	TGTGCCAGCAGTGAAGCGCTTGGAGGGACTTTTGCCTACAATGAGCAGTTCTTC	CASSEALGGTFAYNEQFF
-	TRBV9	TRBJ1-2	-	TGTGCCAGCAGCGGAGGCCCGGGACACCAAAACTATGGCTACACCTTC	CASSGGPGHQNYGYTF
-	TRBV10-2	TRBJ2-1	-	TGCGCCAGCAGTGAGGGGGGCGGGGGCCACAATGAGCAGTTCTTC	CASSEGGGGHNEQFF
-	TRBV10-2	TRBJ2-7	TRBD1	TGCGCCAGCAGTACGGGACAGGGGGCATGGGAGCAGTACTTC	CASSTGQGAWEQYF
-	TRBV4-3	TRBJ2-6	TRBD2	TGCGCCAGCAGCCAAGGGGAGGGTACGGGTTCTGGGGCCAACGTCCTGACTTTC	CASSQGEGTGSGANVLTF
-	TRBV7-6	TRBJ1-3	-	TGTGCCAGCAGCCTTCTAGGGGTAACTGGAAACACCATATATTTT	CASSLLGVTGNTIYF
-	TRBV6-5	TRBJ2-7	TRBD2	TGTGCCAGCAGAATAAGCGGGGAGGCCCACTACGAGCAGTACTTC	CASRISGEAHYEQYF
-	TRBV15	TRBJ1-3	TRBD1	TGTGCCACCAGCAGAATCCGGGACAGGGAAGGTGGAAACACCATATATTTT	CATSRIRDREGGNTIYF
-	TRBV28	TRBJ2-3	-	TGTGCCAGCAGTTTACTTCTCGGTCGAGATACGCAGTATTTT	CASSLLLGRDTQYF
-	TRBV30	TRBJ2-2	TRBD2	TGTGCCTGGAGGGGACTAGCGGGGGACACCGGGGAGCTGTTTTTT	CAWRGLAGDTGELFF
-	TRBV5-4	TRBJ2-5	TRBD1	TGTGCCAGCAGCTCGACCGGGACAGGGGGCGGAGAGACCCAGTACTTC	CASSSTGTGGGETQYF
-	TRBV3-1/TRBV3-2	TRBJ2-7	-	TGTGCCAGCAGCCAAGATGTAGGTACTAGAGCATACGAGCAGTACTTC	CASSQDVGTRAYEQYF
-	TRBV12-3/TRBV12-4	TRBJ2-1	-	TGTGCCAGCAGTGTCTACAATGAGCAGTTCTTC	CASSVYNEQFF
-	TRBV9	TRBJ2-2	TRBD1	TGTGCCAGCAGCGTCCCTAGGGGACAGGGTAGCACCGGGGAGCTGTTTTTT	CASSVPRGQGSTGELFF
-	TRBV3-1/TRBV3-2	TRBJ1-3	-	TGTGCCAGCAGCCAATTGAGAGGGGCACTCTCTGGAAACACCATATATTTT	CASSQLRGALSGNTIYF
-	TRBV5-1	TRBJ1-2	TRBD1	TGCGCCAGCAGACGGGACAGCGCTAACTATGGCTACACCTTC	CASRRDSANYGYTF
-	TRBV28	TRBJ1-2	-	TGTGCCAGCAGGGACGGAATTAACTATGGCTACACCTTC	CASRDGINYGYTF
-	TRBV12-5	TRBJ2-5	-	TGTGCTAGTGGGGGGGGCATGACCCAGTACTTC	CASGGGMTQYF
-	TRBV7-9	TRBJ2-4	TRBD1	TGTGCCGTAAACAGGGGGCAGGAAAACATTCAGTACTTC	CAVNRGQENIQYF
-	TRBV14	TRBJ2-6	-	TGTGCCAGCAGCCAACAACTCCACTCTGGGGCCAACGTCCTGACTTTC	CASSQQLHSGANVLTF
-	TRBV7-9	TRBJ1-5	TRBD1	TGTGCCAGCAGCTCACAGGGGGCAAGGGAGCCCCAGCATTTT	CASSSQGAREPQHF
few	TRBV6-2/TRBV6-3	TRBJ1-1	-	TGTGCCAGCAGTTACTCGACCACGAACACTGAAGCTTTCTTT	CASSYSTTNTEAFF
-	TRBV7-9	TRBJ1-2	-	TGTGCCAGCAGCGAAGGGTCTGGGGCGCGAGGCTACACCTTC	CASSEGSGARGYTF
-	TRBV6-5	TRBJ1-6	-	TGTGCCAGCAGTTACAGGGGGAATTCACCCCTCCACTTT	CASSYRGNSPLHF
-	TRBV4-2	TRBJ2-5	TRBD2	TGTGCCAGCAGCCAAGAACTAGCGGGGGGACGGTACCAAGAGACCCAGTACTTC	CASSQELAGGRYQETQYF
-	TRBV9	TRBJ1-2	-	TGTGCCAGCAGCGTAGGTCGGGCGGAGCCCCTGAAATGGTTC	CASSVGRAEPLKWF